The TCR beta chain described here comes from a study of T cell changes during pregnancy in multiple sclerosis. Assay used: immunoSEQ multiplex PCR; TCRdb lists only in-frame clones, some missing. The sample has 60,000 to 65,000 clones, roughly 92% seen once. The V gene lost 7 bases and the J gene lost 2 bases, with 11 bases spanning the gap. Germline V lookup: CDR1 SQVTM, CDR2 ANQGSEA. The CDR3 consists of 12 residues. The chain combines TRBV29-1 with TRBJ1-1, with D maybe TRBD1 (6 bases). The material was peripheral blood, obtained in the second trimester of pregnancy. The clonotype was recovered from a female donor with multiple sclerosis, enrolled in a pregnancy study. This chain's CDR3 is CSGGQFNTEAFF. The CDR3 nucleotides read TGCAGCGGCGGACAGTTTAACACTGAAGCTTTCTTT.